The present T cell receptor (beta chain) was sequenced within a study of CD8 T cells in ankylosing spondylitis. General study results and limits: Significant enrichment of disease-linked clones was reported in matched ankylosing spondylitis synovial fluid. Prior work had noted some motif variants in reactive arthritis blood and synovial fluid. Clones linked to the disease showed a CD8+ phenotype. They occurred at relatively low frequencies in peripheral blood.

CDR1 and CDR2 (germline): SGHAT, FQNNGV. The CDR3 runs to 13 residues. Trimming took off 5 bases at V and 1 base at J, with 8 bases between the two ends. This clonotype was detected a few times. Its target is not known. The authors made TCR beta libraries by quantitative 5'-RACE with molecular barcodes. From the 5' RACE reads, TCRdb called clonotypes with MiXCR, one entry per CDR3 protein. The sample holds approximately 340,000 distinct CDR3 sequences, approximately 15% seen once. What was sequenced was blood, either unsorted or a sorted T cell fraction (not recorded which). The chain is built from TRBV11-2 and TRBJ1-2; D call uncertain. This sequence originates from a male donor with ankylosing spondylitis or in good health (not recorded which). The CDR3 protein is CASSPSLNYGYTF. The CDR3 DNA sequence: TGTGCCAGCAGCCCGTCCCTTAACTATGGCTACACCTTC.